The T cell receptor (beta chain) under discussion was sequenced for a study of patients and donors after allogeneic stem cell transplantation. The germline V gene encodes CDR1 MNHEY and CDR2 SVGAGI. There are 13 residues in the CDR3. Trimming pared 6 bases from V and 7 bases from J, leaving 12 bases between. TCRdb passed the RT-PCR reads through MiXCR, listing each CDR3 protein once. The sample consists of approximately 210,000 distinct CDR3 sequences, about 40% of them appearing once. This TCR was recovered from a human donor who was either an allogeneic HSCT recipient or a stem cell or donor lymphocyte infusion donor (not recorded which). It is not recorded whose cells these are; they may come from a transplant donor. Input material: blood, either unsorted or a sorted T cell fraction (not recorded which). The genes are TRBV6-5 and TRBJ1-4; D not resolved. This chain's CDR3 is CASSASLGEKLFF. The CDR3 region has the DNA TGTGCCAGCAGCGCCAGCCTGGGTGAAAAACTGTTTTTT.